These T cell receptor beta chains were read from a single sample in a study of TIL therapy for anti-PD-1-resistant metastatic lung cancer. Libraries were prepared by immunoSEQ multiplex PCR; TCRdb keeps only in-frame clonotypes and omits some of them. Among tens of thousands of clones listed, around 80% were seen once. The source was blood, collected at baseline. These TCRs come from a man between 65 and 79 years old with non-small cell lung cancer. The CDR3 runs from the conserved cysteine through the conserved F or W.

v_gene: TRBV29-1; j_gene: TRBJ1-2; CDR3aa: CSVETGQRLYGYTF
v_gene: TRBV19; j_gene: TRBJ2-4; CDR3aa: CASSMERLGQGNIQYF
v_gene: TRBV2; j_gene: TRBJ2-5; CDR3aa: CAGSKGQGSRETQYF
v_gene: TRBV7-9; j_gene: TRBJ1-1; CDR3aa: CASSLDREAFF
v_gene: TRBV7-2; j_gene: TRBJ2-7; CDR3aa: CASSLNPGGPYEQYF
v_gene: TRBV5-1; j_gene: TRBJ2-2; CDR3aa: CASSLDTSVGELFF
v_gene: TRBV6-1; j_gene: TRBJ1-4; CDR3aa: CASRPRGTGNEKLFF
v_gene: TRBV5-4; j_gene: TRBJ2-7; CDR3aa: CASSPGTSGSPYEQYF
v_gene: TRBV6-1; j_gene: TRBJ2-3; CDR3aa: CASSERLADSTDTQYF
v_gene: TRBV14; j_gene: TRBJ2-3; CDR3aa: CASSQGPTSGSYYGADTQYF
v_gene: TRBV5-8; j_gene: TRBJ1-1; CDR3aa: CASSTWGTGTANTEAFF
v_gene: TRBV5-1; j_gene: TRBJ1-6; CDR3aa: CASSGVGEPLHF
v_gene: TRBV19; j_gene: TRBJ2-2; CDR3aa: CASSRPSTGELFF
v_gene: TRBV6-5; j_gene: TRBJ2-7; CDR3aa: CASSYVLAGGEQYF
v_gene: TRBV7-2; j_gene: TRBJ1-6; CDR3aa: CASSARRGNNSPLHF
v_gene: TRBV27; j_gene: TRBJ2-7; CDR3aa: CASSLTLRTYEQYF
v_gene: TRBV7-2; j_gene: TRBJ1-5; CDR3aa: CASSLFLPGTGGYQPQHF
v_gene: TRBV7-9; j_gene: TRBJ2-7; CDR3aa: CASSFGLGEQYF
v_gene: TRBV6-5; j_gene: TRBJ1-2; CDR3aa: CASSQPGQGLSGYTF
v_gene: TRBV5-1; j_gene: NA; CDR3aa: CASSLVASYEQYF
v_gene: TRBV5-1; j_gene: TRBJ1-4; CDR3aa: CASSLGFTGEGEKLFF
v_gene: TRBV5-1; j_gene: TRBJ2-2; CDR3aa: CASSYRGDSGELFF
v_gene: TRBV7-2; j_gene: TRBJ2-5; CDR3aa: CASSSGQIQETQYF
v_gene: TRBV27; j_gene: TRBJ2-7; CDR3aa: CASSSAGTGSYEQYF
v_gene: TRBV19; j_gene: TRBJ1-5; CDR3aa: CASRTREPNQPQHF
v_gene: TRBV19; j_gene: TRBJ2-6; CDR3aa: CAVAGTKGSAGANVLTF
v_gene: TRBV5-1; j_gene: TRBJ2-2; CDR3aa: CASSLNRVDTGELFF
v_gene: TRBV7-3; j_gene: TRBJ1-3; CDR3aa: CASSSGGNTIYF
v_gene: TRBV7-9; j_gene: TRBJ2-2; CDR3aa: CASSSDRGPTGELFF
v_gene: TRBV11-1; j_gene: TRBJ1-1; CDR3aa: CASSLTVNTEAFF
v_gene: TRBV27; j_gene: TRBJ2-7; CDR3aa: CASSLSVGGSSYEQYF
v_gene: TRBV28; j_gene: TRBJ2-2; CDR3aa: CASSFTGPPNTGELFF
v_gene: TRBV18; j_gene: TRBJ1-4; CDR3aa: CASSPQGSTNEKLFF
v_gene: TRBV5-1; j_gene: TRBJ2-3; CDR3aa: CASSLAGTGGSTDTQYF
v_gene: TRBV5-1; j_gene: TRBJ2-2; CDR3aa: CASSVTSHTGELFF
v_gene: TRBV5-1; j_gene: TRBJ2-3; CDR3aa: CASSFTGTNYDTQYF
v_gene: TRBV21-1; j_gene: TRBJ2-3; CDR3aa: CASSNWGSVNHPNSTDTQYF
v_gene: TRBV9; j_gene: TRBJ2-1; CDR3aa: CASSVGTTPSTSTDEQFF
v_gene: TRBV30; j_gene: TRBJ1-1; CDR3aa: CAWRTTGAPNTEAFF
v_gene: TRBV2; j_gene: TRBJ2-2; CDR3aa: CASTPASGRAVAAGELFF